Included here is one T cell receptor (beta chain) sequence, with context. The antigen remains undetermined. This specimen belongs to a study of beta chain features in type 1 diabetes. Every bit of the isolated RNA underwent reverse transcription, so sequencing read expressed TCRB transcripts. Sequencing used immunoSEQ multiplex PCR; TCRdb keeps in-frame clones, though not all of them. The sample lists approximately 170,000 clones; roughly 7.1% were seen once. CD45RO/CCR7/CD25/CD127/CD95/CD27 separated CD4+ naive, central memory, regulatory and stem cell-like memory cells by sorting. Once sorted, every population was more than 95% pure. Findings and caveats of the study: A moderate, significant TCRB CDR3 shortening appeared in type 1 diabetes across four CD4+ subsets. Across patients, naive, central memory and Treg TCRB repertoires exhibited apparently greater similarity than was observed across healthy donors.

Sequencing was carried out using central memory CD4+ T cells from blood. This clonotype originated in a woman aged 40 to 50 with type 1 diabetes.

The chain's CDR3 is CASSLAGGGAGDTQYF. The DNA for the CDR3 is TGCGCCAGCAGCTTGGCGGGAGGAGGAGCGGGGGATACGCAGTATTTT. The rearrangement links TRBV5-1 to TRBJ2-3, with 7 bases that match TRBD2. Looked up from germline, CDR1 is SGHRS and CDR2 is YFSETQ. The CDR3 runs 16 residues. The J segment lost 6 bases and the V segment lost 0 bases, leaving 10 bases of the junction unmatched.